The 29 T cell receptor beta chains given below trace back to one sample, sequenced in a study of cytomegalovirus exposure and HLA in healthy donors. The primer mix had 60 Vbeta and 13 Jbeta primers. The table came from immunoSEQ multiplex PCR; TCRdb's copy has only in-frame clones and leaves some out. The repertoire holds 80,000 to 100,000 clones, with 80% to 90% as singletons. Sequencing was performed on PBMCs. All receptors come from a man aged 35 to 55 in good health and CMV-seronegative.

The rearrangement links TRBV12-5 to TRBJ1-1, with D maybe TRBD1 (5 bases). The V end was cut by 2 bases, the J end by 10 bases, with 17 bases between. In germline, CDR1 is LGHNT, CDR2 FRNRAP. The CDR3 spans 14 residues. The CDR3 spells CASGLSNSGGTAFF. The CDR3 DNA reads TGTGCTAGTGGTTTGTCAAACAGCGGGGGAACAGCTTTCTTT.

The chain has TRBV10-3 and TRBJ1-1; possibly TRBD1 for D (6 bases). Trimming left V 0 bases short and J 6 bases short, with 11 bases between. The CDR3 runs 14 residues. CDR1 and CDR2 from the germline V gene are ENHRY and SYGVKD. The CDR3 region has the DNA TGTGCCATCAGTGAGTCGAAAGGGGGGGCTGAAGCTTTCTTT. Protein: CAISESKGGAEAFF.

The rearrangement links TRBV27 to TRBJ1-5, with D perhaps TRBD1 (6 bases). CDR1 MNHEY and CDR2 SMNVEV come from the germline V gene (reference sequence). Between the trimmed V and J ends, which lost 0 bases and 6 bases, there was a span of 12 bases. The CDR3 spans 15 residues. Here the CDR3 DNA reads TGTGCCAGCAGTTTATCGGCAGGGGTAGTTCAGCCCCAGCATTTT. Protein sequence: CASSLSAGVVQPQHF.

This rearrangement joins TRBV7-3 to TRBJ2-3, with 8 bases fitting TRBD2. The germline V gene has CDR1 SGHTA and CDR2 FQGTGA. The junction had 2 bases not matched to a gene; V was cut back by 5 bases and J by 1 base. The CDR3 loop spans 14 amino acids. Here the CDR3 reads CASSGRGGTDTQYF. CDR3 in DNA: TGTGCCAGCAGCGGGCGGGGGGGCACAGATACGCAGTATTTT.

The chain joins TRBV9 to TRBJ2-5; D gene unclear. Per germline, CDR1 SGDLS and CDR2 YYNGEE. The germline V and J ends were trimmed by 0 bases and 2 bases, with 5 bases remaining between them. There are 13 residues in the CDR3. Here the CDR3 DNA reads TGTGCCAGCAGCGTAGATCCGCAAGAGACCCAGTACTTC. This sequence encodes CASSVDPQETQYF.

The rearrangement joins TRBV14 to TRBJ2-1; D perhaps matches TRBD2 (5 bases). The V gene's germline CDR1 is SGHDN and CDR2 FVKESK. The CDR3 loop spans 13 amino acids. Trimming stripped 2 bases from V and 7 bases from J, with 9 bases between. This chain's CDR3 is CASSQLTGNEQFF. CDR3 DNA: TGTGCCAGCAGCCAACTAACGGGGAATGAGCAGTTCTTC.

This rearrangement joins TRBV27 to TRBJ1-2; a possible D gene is TRBD1 (6 bases). Germline CDR1 MNHEY, CDR2 SMNVEV (reference sequence). Deletions cut 8 bases from V and 8 bases from J, with 12 bases between. CDR3 length: 11 residues. CDR3 amino acids: CASGRGAGYTF. In DNA, the CDR3 is TGTGCCAGCGGCCGGGGGGCCGGCTACACCTTC.

The chain joins TRBV2 to TRBJ1-2; the match to TRBD1 covers 7 bases. J lost 5 bases, V lost 4 bases, and 7 bases had no gene match. CDR1 and CDR2 (germline): SNHLY, FYNNEI. This CDR3 has 14 residues. The CDR3 protein is CASSGMGQNYGYTF. The CDR3 DNA reads TGTGCCAGCAGTGGGATGGGACAGAATTATGGCTACACCTTC.

This clone showed up just once. The chain couples TRBV6-1 to TRBJ1-2; tentative D call: TRBD1 (6 bases). Trimming shortened V by 8 bases and J by 2 bases, and 12 bases separated the two germline ends. This CDR3 comprises 13 residues. Germline V gene sequence: CDR1 MNHNS, CDR2 SASEGT. CDR3 loop: CASGGQQNYGYTF. The CDR3 bases are TGTGCCAGCGGCGGACAGCAGAACTATGGCTACACCTTC.

This chain connects TRBV5-5 to TRBJ1-3; D is perhaps TRBD1 (5 bases). The CDR3 contains 13 residues. The germline V gene has CDR1 SGHKS and CDR2 YYEKEE (reference sequence). V dropped 6 bases and J dropped 4 bases, with 11 bases sitting between them. The CDR3 sequence is CASNSPGGNTIYF. Written as DNA, the CDR3 is TGTGCCAGCAACTCTCCAGGGGGAAACACCATATATTTT.

This chain uses TRBV7-9 with TRBJ1-4; 8 bases are shared with TRBD1. The length of the CDR3 is 15 residues. The V gene's germline CDR1 is SEHNR and CDR2 FQNEAQ (reference sequence). The ends lost 3 bases at V and 6 bases at J; junction bases unmatched: 6. The CDR3 DNA follows: TGTGCCAGCAGCTTGACCGGACAGGGATATGAAAAACTGTTTTTT. It encodes CASSLTGQGYEKLFF. The variable domain in full, completed from reference TRBV7-9 and TRBJ1-4, reads DTGVSQNPRHKITKRGQNVTFRCDPISEHNRLYWYRQTLGQGPEFLTYFQNEAQLEKSRLLSDRFSAERPKGSFSTLEIQRTEQGDSAMYLCASSLTGQGYEKLFFGSGTQLSVL.

The chain combines TRBV7-2 with TRBJ1-6; no definite D call. The CDR3 runs 16 residues. The V and J ends lost 5 bases and 7 bases respectively, with 18 bases between them. CDR1 and CDR2 (germline): SGHTA, FQGNSA. The CDR3 DNA sequence: TGTGCCAGCAGCCCCCATCGGGATCCTGGGAATTCACCCCTCCACTTT. It translates to CASSPHRDPGNSPLHF.

The V and J genes are TRBV4-3 and TRBJ2-4; D is possibly TRBD1 (5 bases). This CDR3 region has 15 residues. Germline CDR1 LGHNA, CDR2 YSLEER. Trimming left V 3 bases short and J 3 bases short, with 12 bases between. DNA of the CDR3: TGCGCCAGCAGCCATATTGGGGCTAGCAAAAACATTCAGTACTTC. This sequence encodes CASSHIGASKNIQYF.

The sample holds a few counts of this clone. The V call is TRBV4-1, the J call TRBJ1-4, with TRBD1 matching 8 bases. The V gene's germline CDR1 is MGHRA and CDR2 YSYEKL. V lost 1 base and J lost 5; bases outside the gene matches: 3. This CDR3 has 15 residues. The CDR3 sequence: CASSQVGQVNEKLFF. CDR3 nucleotide sequence: TGCGCCAGCAGCCAAGTGGGACAGGTGAATGAAAAACTGTTTTTT.

The chain recombines TRBV5-4 with TRBJ1-6; TRBD1 aligns across 9 bases. CDR3 length: 15 amino acids. Germline CDR1 reads SGHNT; CDR2 reads YYREEE (reference sequence). Trimming at V came to 2 bases and at J to 6 bases, leaving 3 bases not matched to a gene. CDR3 sequence: CASSFTGGPNSPLHF. DNA for the CDR3: TGTGCCAGCAGCTTTACAGGGGGCCCTAATTCACCCCTCCACTTT. The complete variable domain, with remaining parts taken from reference TRBV5-4 and TRBJ1-6, reads ETGVTQSPTHLIKTRGQQVTLRCSSQSGHNTVSWYQQALGQGPQFIFQYYREEENGRGNFPPRFSGLQFPNYSSELNVNALELDDSALYLCASSFTGGPNSPLHFGNGTRLTVT.

The chain uses TRBV7-9 and TRBJ2-7; TRBD1 matches at 8 bases. After removal of 3 bases from V and 1 base from J, the junction contained 5 bases not matched to a gene. Germline V gene lookup returns CDR1 SEHNR and CDR2 FQNEAQ (reference sequence). The CDR3 contains 15 residues. The CDR3 loop is CASSLVDRGSYEQYF. The CDR3 region has the DNA TGTGCCAGCAGCTTGGTTGACAGGGGATCCTACGAGCAGTACTTC.

V and J are TRBV6-1 and TRBJ2-3; 10 bases map to TRBD1. Trimming took 10 bases from V and 4 from J; bases not matched to a gene: 8. Germline V gene data show CDR1 as MNHNS and CDR2 as SASEGT. This CDR3 is built from 14 residues. This chain's CDR3 is CATETGGGPDTQYF. For the CDR3, the DNA is TGTGCCACCGAGACAGGGGGCGGGCCAGATACGCAGTATTTT.

The count of this clone is one. The chain recombines TRBV5-4 with TRBJ1-1; TRBD1 aligns across 7 bases. Germline CDR1 is SGHNT and CDR2 is YYREEE (reference sequence). The CDR3 length is 15 residues. V was clipped by 4 bases and J by 6 bases; unmatched bases: 12. The CDR3 nucleotides read TGTGCCAGCAGCCCCCCACAGGGGCTTGGGGCTGAAGCTTTCTTT. Its protein is CASSPPQGLGAEAFF.

This chain joins TRBV5-4 and TRBJ2-7, with 7 positions matching TRBD1. The CDR3 contains 14 residues. Trimming took 4 bases from V and 4 from J; bases not matched to a gene: 8. Germline V gene sequence: CDR1 SGHNT, CDR2 YYREEE (reference sequence). In DNA, the CDR3 is TGTGCCAGCAGCACCGGACAGGAGGTGTACGAGCAGTACTTC. Its protein product is CASSTGQEVYEQYF.

The rearrangement joins TRBV10-3 to TRBJ2-5; D is perhaps TRBD2 (6 bases). Germline CDR1 and CDR2: ENHRY and SYGVKD. The length of the CDR3 is 13 residues. Trimming took 6 bases from V and 0 from J, leaving 8 bases between them. The CDR3 DNA sequence: TGTGCCATCAGAATAGCGGACCAAGAGACCCAGTACTTC. This gives the protein CAIRIADQETQYF.

The chain recombines TRBV27 with TRBJ1-1; 7 bases are shared with TRBD1. Trimming removed 2 bases from V and 6 bases from J; junction bases left unmatched: 3. Germline loops: CDR1 MNHEY, CDR2 SMNVEV (reference sequence). The length of the CDR3 is 13 residues. CDR3 loop: CASSLKGASEAFF. Here the CDR3 DNA reads TGTGCCAGCAGTTTAAAGGGGGCTTCTGAAGCTTTCTTT.

This rearrangement joins TRBV5-1 to TRBJ1-6, with a weak D call TRBD1 (5 bases). V lost 2 bases and J lost 0, with 6 bases in between. CDR3 size: 15 residues. Germline V gives CDR1 SGHRS, CDR2 YFSETQ. CDR3 coding DNA: TGCGCCAGCAGCTTAACAGGCTCCTATAATTCACCCCTCCACTTT. This gives the protein CASSLTGSYNSPLHF.

The CDR3 region is CASSLGPAVNYEQYF. The CDR3 DNA is TGTGCCAGCAGCTTAGGGCCAGCGGTGAACTACGAGCAGTACTTC. The V call is TRBV7-6, the J call TRBJ2-7; the D gene is possibly TRBD2 (5 bases). Germline assignment: CDR1 SGHVS and CDR2 FNYEAQ. V lost 1 base to trimming and J lost 3 bases, with 13 bases between them. The length of the CDR3 is 15 residues.

The genes are TRBV7-2 and TRBJ2-7; no clear D. Trimming removed 3 bases from V and 2 bases from J, with 11 bases in between. Looked up from germline, CDR1 is SGHTA and CDR2 is FQGNSA. There are 14 residues in the CDR3. CDR3 amino acids: CASSFPGGPYEQYF. The CDR3 nucleotides read TGTGCCAGCAGCTTCCCGGGTGGCCCCTACGAGCAGTACTTC.

The rearrangement uses TRBV25-1 and TRBJ2-1; perhaps TRBD2 as D (6 bases). V dropped 6 bases and J dropped 10 bases, with 13 bases sitting between them. The germline V gene has CDR1 MGHDK and CDR2 SYGVNS. The CDR3 has 12 amino acids. CDR3 bases: TGTGCCAGCAGGGAACAAGGAGGGGAGCAGTTCTTC. Amino acids: CASREQGGEQFF.

The rearrangement joins TRBV5-6 to TRBJ1-2; 8 bases align to TRBD1. The CDR3 is 12 amino acids. Trimming removed 7 bases from V and 6 bases from J; junction bases left unmatched: 5. In germline, CDR1 is SGHDT, CDR2 YYEEEE. CDR3: CASGGTGHGYTF. CDR3 nucleotides: TGTGCCAGCGGAGGGACAGGTCATGGCTACACCTTC.

Only a few counts were recorded for this clone. The chain couples TRBV30 to TRBJ2-7, with a weak D call TRBD1 (6 bases). The CDR3 extends over 15 amino acids. The V and J ends lost 0 bases and 3 bases respectively, with 15 bases between them. Looked up from germline, CDR1 is GTSNPN and CDR2 is SVGIG (reference sequence). Here the CDR3 DNA reads TGTGCCTGGAGTGTCAGGGGCTCAGGGTACTACGAGCAGTACTTC. Translating gives CAWSVRGSGYYEQYF.

The chain has TRBV5-6 and TRBJ2-2, with D possibly being TRBD1 (6 bases). CDR1 SGHDT and CDR2 YYEEEE come from the germline V gene. Trimming removed 4 bases at V and 7 bases at J, with 14 bases between. This CDR3 has 14 residues. CDR3 residues: CASSQDTGNGELFF. The CDR3 nucleotides are TGTGCCAGCAGCCAAGACACAGGGAACGGGGAGCTGTTTTTT.

This rearrangement joins TRBV29-1 to TRBJ1-2; D not certain. This CDR3 region has 12 residues. The germline V gene encodes CDR1 SQVTM and CDR2 ANQGSEA. The V end lost 3 bases, the J end lost 8 bases, and 13 bases lay between the germline ends. DNA of the CDR3: TGCAGCGTTGATTTAGCGGTCGGCGGCTACACCTTC. Amino acid sequence: CSVDLAVGGYTF.